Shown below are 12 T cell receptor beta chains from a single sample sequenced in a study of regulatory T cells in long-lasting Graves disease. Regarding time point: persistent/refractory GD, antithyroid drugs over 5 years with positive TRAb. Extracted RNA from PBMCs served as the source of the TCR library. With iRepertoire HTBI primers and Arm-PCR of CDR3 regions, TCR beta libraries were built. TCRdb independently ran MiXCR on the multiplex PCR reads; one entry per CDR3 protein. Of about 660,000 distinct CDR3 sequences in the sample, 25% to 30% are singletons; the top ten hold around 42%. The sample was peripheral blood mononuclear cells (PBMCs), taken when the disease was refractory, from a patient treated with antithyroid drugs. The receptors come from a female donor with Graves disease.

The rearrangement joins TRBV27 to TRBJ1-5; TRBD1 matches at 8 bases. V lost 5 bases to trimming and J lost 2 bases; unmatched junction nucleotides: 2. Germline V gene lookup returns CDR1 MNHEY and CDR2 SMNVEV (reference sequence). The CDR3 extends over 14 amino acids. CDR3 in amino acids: CASSMDRGNQPQHF. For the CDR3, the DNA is TGTGCCAGCAGTATGGACAGGGGCAATCAGCCCCAGCATTTT.

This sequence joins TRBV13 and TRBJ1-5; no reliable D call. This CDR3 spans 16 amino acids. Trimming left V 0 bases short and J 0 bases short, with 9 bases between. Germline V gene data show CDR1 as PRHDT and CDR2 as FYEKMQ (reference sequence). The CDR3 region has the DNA TGTGCCAGCAGCTTAGGGTTGGGCGTTAGCAATCAGCCCCAGCATTTT. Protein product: CASSLGLGVSNQPQHF.

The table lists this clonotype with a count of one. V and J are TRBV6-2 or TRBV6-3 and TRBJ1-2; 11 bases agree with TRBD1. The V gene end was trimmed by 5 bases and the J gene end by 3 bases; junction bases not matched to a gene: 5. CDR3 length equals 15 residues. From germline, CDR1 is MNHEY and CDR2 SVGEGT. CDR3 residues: CASSRTGGAYYGYTF. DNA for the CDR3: TGTGCCAGCAGTCGGACAGGGGGCGCTTACTATGGCTACACCTTC.

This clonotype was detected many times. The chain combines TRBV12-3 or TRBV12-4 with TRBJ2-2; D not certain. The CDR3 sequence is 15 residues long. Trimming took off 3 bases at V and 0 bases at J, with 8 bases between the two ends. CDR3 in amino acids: CASSLWTANTGELFF. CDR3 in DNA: TGTGCCAGCAGTTTGTGGACGGCGAACACCGGGGAGCTGTTTTTT.

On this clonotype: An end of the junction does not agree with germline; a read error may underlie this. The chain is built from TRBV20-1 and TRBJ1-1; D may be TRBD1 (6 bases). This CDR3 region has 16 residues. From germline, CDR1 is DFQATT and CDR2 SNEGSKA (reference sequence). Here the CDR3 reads CSARLRGRGGNTGAFF. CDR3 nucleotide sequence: TGCAGTGCTAGACTGAGGGGCAGGGGCGGTAACACTGGAGCTTTCTTT.

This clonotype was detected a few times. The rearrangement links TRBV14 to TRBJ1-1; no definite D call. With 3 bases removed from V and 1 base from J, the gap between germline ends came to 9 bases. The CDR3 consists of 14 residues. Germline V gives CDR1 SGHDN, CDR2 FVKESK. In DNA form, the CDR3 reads TGTGCCAGCAGCCAGGGAGTACCGAACACTGAAGCTTTCTTT. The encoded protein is CASSQGVPNTEAFF.

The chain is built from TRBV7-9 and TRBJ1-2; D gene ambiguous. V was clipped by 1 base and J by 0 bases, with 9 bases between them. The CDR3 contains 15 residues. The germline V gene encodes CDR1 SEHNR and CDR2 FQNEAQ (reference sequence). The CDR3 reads CASSLDVRTNYGYTF. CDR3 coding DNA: TGTGCCAGCAGCTTAGATGTCAGGACTAACTATGGCTACACCTTC.

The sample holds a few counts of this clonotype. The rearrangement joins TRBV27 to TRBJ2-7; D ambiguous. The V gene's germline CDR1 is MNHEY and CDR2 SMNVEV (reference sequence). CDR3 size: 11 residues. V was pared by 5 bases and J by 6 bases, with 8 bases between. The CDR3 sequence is CASSHSAEQYF. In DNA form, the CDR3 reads TGTGCCAGCAGTCACTCGGCCGAGCAGTACTTC.

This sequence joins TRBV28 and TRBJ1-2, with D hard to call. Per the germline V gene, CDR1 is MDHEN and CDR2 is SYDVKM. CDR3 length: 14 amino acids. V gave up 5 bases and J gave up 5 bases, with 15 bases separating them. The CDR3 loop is CASSPPEGGYGYTF. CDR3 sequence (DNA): TGTGCCAGCAGTCCCCCGGAGGGAGGTTATGGCTACACCTTC.

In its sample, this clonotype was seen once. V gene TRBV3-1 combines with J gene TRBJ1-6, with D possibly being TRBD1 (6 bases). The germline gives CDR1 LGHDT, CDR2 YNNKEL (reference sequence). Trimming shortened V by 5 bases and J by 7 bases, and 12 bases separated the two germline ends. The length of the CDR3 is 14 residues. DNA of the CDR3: TGTGCCAGCAGCATCTACAGGGAGAATTCACCCCTCCACTTT. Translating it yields CASSIYRENSPLHF. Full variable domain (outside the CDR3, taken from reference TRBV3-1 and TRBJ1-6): DTAVSQTPKYLVTQMGNDKSIKCEQNLGHDTMYWYKQDSKKFLKIMFSYNNKELIINETVPNRFSPKSPDKAHLNLHINSLELGDSAVYFCASSIYRENSPLHFGNGTRLTVT.

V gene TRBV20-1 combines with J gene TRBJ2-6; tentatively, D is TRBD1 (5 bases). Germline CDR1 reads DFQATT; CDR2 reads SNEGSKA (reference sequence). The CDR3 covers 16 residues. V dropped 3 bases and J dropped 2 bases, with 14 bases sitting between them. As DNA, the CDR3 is TGCAGTGCTAGTCAGGGCTTACCTACTGGGGCCAACGTCCTGACTTTC. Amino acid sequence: CSASQGLPTGANVLTF.

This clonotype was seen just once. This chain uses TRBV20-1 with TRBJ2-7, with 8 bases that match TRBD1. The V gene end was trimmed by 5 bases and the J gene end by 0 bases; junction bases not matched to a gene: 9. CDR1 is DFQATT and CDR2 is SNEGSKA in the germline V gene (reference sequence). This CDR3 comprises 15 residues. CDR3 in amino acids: CSAPTADRGSYEQYF. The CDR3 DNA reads TGCAGTGCTCCCACCGCTGACAGGGGCTCCTACGAGCAGTACTTC.